Listed here are 10 T cell receptor beta chains from one sample, sequenced in a study of glioma-infiltrating T cells. Using RNA template, CDR3s of TCR alpha and beta were amplified with iRepertoire arm-PCR. TCRdb ran MiXCR on the multiplex PCR reads and lists one entry per CDR3 protein. The sample consists of approximately 120,000 distinct CDR3 sequences, roughly 20% of them appearing once. Sequenced input: glioma tissue, nonneoplastic brain tissue, or PBMCs (not recorded which). The receptors here all came from a human donor with low-grade glioma or glioblastoma, undergoing nonglioma brain surgery, or in good health (not recorded which).

With respect to this clonotype: The junction departs from germline at one end; a sequencing error may be responsible. This chain joins TRBV4-1 and TRBJ1-1; D remains unclear. Germline CDR1 MGHRA, CDR2 YSYEKL. The CDR3 runs 15 residues. The CDR3 region is CASTNTESMNTKAFF. As DNA, the CDR3 is TGCGCCAGCACCAATACTGAATCCATGAACACTAAAGCTTTCTTT.

This clonotype has at least ten counts. The chain employs TRBV28 and TRBJ2-7, with 13 bases fitting TRBD2. CDR1 MDHEN and CDR2 SYDVKM come from the germline V gene. Trimming cost V 5 bases and J 2 bases; bases outside gene matches: 3. The CDR3 contains 15 residues. CDR3 DNA: TGTGCCAGCAGTCAAGGACTAGCGGGAGCCTACGAGCAGTACTTC. It encodes CASSQGLAGAYEQYF.

This clonotype was seen many times. The chain recombines TRBV7-9 with TRBJ2-7; TRBD1 matches 9 bases. V dropped 7 bases and J dropped 5; count of bases not matched to a gene: 6. The CDR3 contains 13 residues. Germline CDR1 is SEHNR and CDR2 is FQNEAQ (reference sequence). CDR3 amino acids: CASTGQGFNEQYF. Written as DNA, the CDR3 is TGTGCCAGCACCGGACAGGGGTTCAACGAGCAGTACTTC.

This clonotype was seen a handful of times. The V gene is TRBV5-6, the J gene TRBJ2-3; 10 bases align to TRBD2. The CDR3 covers 15 residues. Per the germline V gene, CDR1 is SGHDT and CDR2 is YYEEEE. V lost 4 bases and J lost 5; bases outside the gene matches: 7. CDR3 in amino acids: CASSDSGRQIDTQYF. CDR3 DNA sequence: TGTGCCAGCAGCGATAGCGGGAGGCAGATAGATACGCAGTATTTT.

The chain carries TRBV7-6 and TRBJ2-1; D may be TRBD2 (5 bases). The CDR3 is 16 amino acids. Trimming shortened V by 11 bases and J by 15 bases, and 35 bases separated the two germline ends. Germline V gene lookup returns CDR1 SGHVS and CDR2 FNYEAQ. Written as DNA, the CDR3 is TGTGCCCGCCGCTTGCCCCCTCGCGGGCGTTCCCCTGCGCCGTTCTTC. Translating it yields CARRLPPRGRSPAPFF. Supplemented by reference TRBV7-6 and TRBJ2-1, the full variable domain reads GAGVSQSPRYKVTKRGQDVALRCDPISGHVSLYWYRQALGQGPEFLTYFNYEAQQDKSGLPNDRFSAERPEGSISTLTIQRTEQRDSAMYRCARRLPPRGRSPAPFFGPGTRLTVL.

This clonotype was counted ten times or more. The chain has TRBV28 and TRBJ1-1; the D gene is possibly TRBD1 (5 bases). Germline V gene lookup returns CDR1 MDHEN and CDR2 SYDVKM. The CDR3 runs to 12 residues. V was shortened by 6 bases and J by 5 bases, with 10 bases between the two germline ends. The CDR3 DNA follows: TGTGCCAGCAGATTGGACATGACTGAAGCTTTCTTT. This encodes CASRLDMTEAFF.

There are many counts of this clonotype. This chain connects TRBV10-3 to TRBJ2-3, with D perhaps TRBD1 (5 bases). This CDR3 has 16 amino acids. The V gene's germline CDR1 is ENHRY and CDR2 SYGVKD. Trimming shortened V by 0 bases and J by 1 base, and 11 bases separated the two germline ends. Here the CDR3 reads CAISESQAAGTDTQYF. The DNA of the CDR3 is TGTGCCATCAGTGAGTCACAGGCTGCGGGCACAGATACGCAGTATTTT.

V usage is TRBV9 and J usage is TRBJ2-1; 12 nucleotides agree with TRBD2. There are 18 residues in the CDR3. In germline, CDR1 is SGDLS, CDR2 YYNGEE. Trimming cost V 3 bases and J 1 base; bases outside gene matches: 8. In DNA, the CDR3 is TGTGCCAGCAGCGCCGCTAGCGGGAGGGCCGGTTCCTACAATGAGCAGTTCTTC. Translation: CASSAASGRAGSYNEQFF.

The rearrangement links TRBV19 to TRBJ1-1; unclear D gene. CDR3 size: 10 residues. Trimming took off 6 bases at V and 5 bases at J, with 4 bases between the two ends. The germline gives CDR1 LNHDA, CDR2 SQIVND (reference sequence). In nucleotides, the CDR3 is TGTGCCAGTAGAGGGACTGAAGCTTTCTTT. Protein product: CASRGTEAFF.

This clonotype was seen ten or more times. The chain employs TRBV6-1 and TRBJ2-7, with TRBD1 matching over 9 bases. J was trimmed by 4 bases and V by 3 bases; bases with no gene match: 4. Germline V gene lookup returns CDR1 MNHNS and CDR2 SASEGT. This CDR3 has 14 amino acids. The CDR3: CASSDGQGWYEQYF. DNA of the CDR3: TGTGCCAGCAGTGATGGACAGGGGTGGTACGAGCAGTACTTC.